This T cell receptor (beta chain) derives from a study of T cell responses to AZD1222 COVID-19 vaccine. The wider study: Second doses were pooled across both intervals (about 4 or about 12 weeks). Study-level points and caveats: Clonal diversity was possibly underestimated; the donors were predominantly white British and more often female.

With 0 bases clipped from V and 4 bases from J, the junction kept 9 bases outside the gene matches. This CDR3 has 17 residues. The germline gives CDR1 LGHNA, CDR2 YSLEER. Sequenced by immunoSEQ multiplex PCR; TCRdb stores in-frame clones only, minus some. The sample comprises some 150,000 clones, approximately 90% of which are singletons, and 1.5% to 2% rests with the top ten. Regarding this clone: Its antigen is currently unknown.

The receptor comes from an adult in good health. The source material was peripheral blood, sampled on day 0 of AZD1222 vaccination. The chain employs TRBV4-3 and TRBJ1-5; TRBD1 matches at 7 bases. CDR3 region: CASSQDLGQGGNQPQHF. As DNA, the CDR3 is TGCGCCAGCAGCCAAGATCTGGGGCAGGGGGGGAATCAGCCCCAGCATTTT.